The rows below give T cell receptor beta chains drawn from one sample of a study of blood T cell repertoires in COVID-19. Assay: immunoSEQ multiplex PCR; the TCRdb copy retains only in-frame clones and omits some. Of 130,000 to 150,000 clones in the sample, about four fifths were seen once. Sequenced: peripheral blood. Receptors were obtained from a human donor with acute or convalescent COVID-19. The donor label of this sample is uncertain. Each CDR3 is given with its conserved first and last residue. Fields, in order: V gene, clone size, D gene, J gene, CDR3 DNA, CDR3 protein. The D gene is left open where the match is weak. Clone sizes are given selectively: once, few, many, or a class where the clone is expanded.

TRBV7-9	.	.	TRBJ1-2	TGTGCCAGCAGCTTAGATGGGCCAGCTAACTATGGCTACACCTTC	CASSLDGPANYGYTF
TRBV18	.	TRBD1	TRBJ2-5	TGTGCCAGCTCACCGGGACAGGGAGAGACCCAGTACTTC	CASSPGQGETQYF
TRBV27	.	TRBD2	TRBJ2-5	TGTGCCAGCAGTTTTACCGGGACTAGCGTCCAAGAGACCCAGTACTTC	CASSFTGTSVQETQYF
TRBV3-1/TRBV3-2	few	TRBD1	TRBJ2-3	TGTGCCAGCAGCCAAGATAGGGGGACAGGGGAAGCAGATACGCAGTATTTT	CASSQDRGTGEADTQYF
TRBV11-3	.	.	TRBJ2-5	TGTGCCAGCAGCTTAGATCGCGGGACCCAAGAGACCCAGTACTTC	CASSLDRGTQETQYF
TRBV5-6	.	.	TRBJ1-5	TGTGCCAGCAGCTTCGGAGAGGGTCAGCCCCAGCATTTT	CASSFGEGQPQHF
TRBV7-8	.	.	TRBJ2-6	TGTGCCAGCAGCTTCGAGGGCGGAGGGGCCAACGTCCTGACTTTC	CASSFEGGGANVLTF
TRBV11-2	.	.	TRBJ2-3	TGTGCCAGCAGCACCTTAGCGGCGACCCGCACAGATACGCAGTATTTT	CASSTLAATRTDTQYF
TRBV5-8	.	.	TRBJ1-1	TGTGCCAGCAGCTTGAGGCCAGAGGGTGGGACTGAAGCTTTCTTT	CASSLRPEGGTEAFF
TRBV10-2	.	TRBD1	TRBJ2-1	TGCGCCAGCAGTGTAGGGGGCGATGGGAATGAGCAGTTCTTC	CASSVGGDGNEQFF
TRBV6-5	few	.	TRBJ1-5	TGTGCCAGCAGGGAGGGAAGGGCCAATCAGCCCCAGCATTTT	CASREGRANQPQHF
TRBV11-2	.	TRBD1	TRBJ1-1	TGTGCCAGCAGCTTAGCTTCTTCCGGGACAGGGAACACTGAAGCTTTCTTT	CASSLASSGTGNTEAFF
TRBV6-6	once	.	TRBJ1-4	TGTGCCAGCAGCCCCGGGGAAAAACTGTTTTTT	CASSPGEKLFF
TRBV6-2/TRBV6-3	.	.	TRBJ2-2	TGTGCCAGCAGCCGTCCAGGGGACGGGAACACCGGGGAGCTGTTTTTT	CASSRPGDGNTGELFF
TRBV27	.	TRBD1	TRBJ1-2	TGTGCCAGCAGTTGGGACAGGGACACTAACTATGGCTACACCTTC	CASSWDRDTNYGYTF
TRBV6-5	.	.	TRBJ1-6	TGTGCCAGCAGTTACAAGCCCTATAATTCACCCCTCCACTTT	CASSYKPYNSPLHF
TRBV3-1/TRBV3-2	.	.	TRBJ1-1	TGTGCCAGCAGCCCCGGGGAGGGGGTGAAGGCTTTCTTT	CASSPGEGVKAFF
TRBV27	once	.	TRBJ1-5	TGTGCCAGCAGTTTAAATCAACAGAAGCCCCAGCATTTT	CASSLNQQKPQHF
TRBV9	.	.	TRBJ2-2	TGTGCCAGCAGCGTGGACTTCCCGGGCGGGGAGCTGTTTTTT	CASSVDFPGGELFF
TRBV10-2	.	TRBD1	TRBJ1-5	TGCGCCAGCAGCTCGACAGGGAGCAATCAGCCCCAGCATTTT	CASSSTGSNQPQHF
TRBV24-1	.	.	TRBJ2-2	TGTGCCACCAGTCCCTCCGCGGACACCGGGGAGCTGTTTTTT	CATSPSADTGELFF
TRBV2	.	.	TRBJ2-3	TGTGCCAGCAGTGAGTCCGGCCAGGGATCCAATACGCAGTATTTT	CASSESGQGSNTQYF
TRBV6-5	.	.	TRBJ1-1	TGTGCCAGCAGTCCCCGATGGGGGGAGAACACTGAAGCTTTCTTT	CASSPRWGENTEAFF
TRBV6-2/TRBV6-3	.	.	TRBJ1-1	TGTGCCAGCAGTTTCCCGTCTAAGGGGTACACTGAAGCTTTCTTT	CASSFPSKGYTEAFF
TRBV19	.	.	TRBJ1-2	TGTGCCAGTAGTAGGGACATCGGAGCTAACTATGGCTACACCTTC	CASSRDIGANYGYTF
TRBV27	few	TRBD1	TRBJ1-6	TGTGCCAGCAGGGGGACAGGGACTAATTCACCCCTCCACTTT	CASRGTGTNSPLHF
TRBV30	.	TRBD1	TRBJ1-4	TGTGCCTGGAGTGAAGGGGACAGCCCGAATGAAAAACTGTTTTTT	CAWSEGDSPNEKLFF
TRBV12-3/TRBV12-4	.	.	TRBJ1-5	TGTGCCAGCAGCTCAGGGTGGCCCCAGCATTTT	CASSSGWPQHF